Listed below are T cell receptor beta chains from one sample, sequenced in a study of blood T cell repertoires in COVID-19. Using immunoSEQ multiplex PCR, the repertoire was profiled, and TCRdb retains in-frame clones only, with some absent. The sample lists hundreds of thousands of clones, approximately 83% seen once, with 7.4% in the top ten. Specimen: peripheral blood. These receptor sequences come from a woman between 45 and 60 years old with acute or convalescent COVID-19. Each CDR3 is given with its conserved first and last residue. Expanded clones get a size class; other rows say once, few or many, or leave the size out.

TRBV28,.,CATVVAGAYNEQFF
TRBV20-1,.,CSASRDSDTQYF
TRBV14,once,CASSQVGGIVDSPLHF
TRBV27,.,CASSSGSATNEKLFF
TRBV16,.,CASSQRLINTEAFF
TRBV3-1/TRBV3-2,.,CASSPTGGSYEQYF
TRBV2,.,CASSESYYGGYTF
TRBV7-9,.,CASSLVDWRDKFF
TRBV5-1,.,CASRERQGGTEAFF
TRBV29-1,.,CSVDWGGFTDTQYF
TRBV11-2,.,CASSPQGVAGDGYTF
TRBV5-1,.,CATTRSLANGNNEQFF
TRBV7-3,once,CASSVSGGTSYEQYF
TRBV3-1/TRBV3-2,.,CASSQEPGWTEAFF
TRBV18,.,CASSLAEGSNQPQHF
TRBV27,.,CASKGQGQSSYNSPLHF
TRBV6-5,.,CASTMWTGGYGYTF
TRBV4-1,.,CASSQDLVGGRYNEQFF
TRBV6-5,.,CASSRDRYSNQPQHF
TRBV7-2,few,CASSVARPLSPLHF
TRBV28,.,CASSYWQGAGEQFF
TRBV29-1,.,CSGRQAVTEAFF
TRBV4-2,.,CASRVGGQTGHNEQFF
TRBV19,.,CASSLRPGQGVPGELFF
TRBV5-4,.,CASSLERSGTGRELFF
TRBV12-3/TRBV12-4,.,CASSSSYNSPLHF
TRBV5-1,.,CASSSGLPGREQFF
TRBV20-1,.,CSVTGTDTQYF
TRBV7-2,.,CASSPNRDSGNTIYF
TRBV28,.,CASSLSPGQGADGYTF
TRBV5-6,.,CASSLRTNEKLFF
TRBV11-2,.,CASSLDLDRGRGGYTF
TRBV6-2/TRBV6-3,once,CASSYPLAGLNNEQFF
TRBV7-9,.,CASSLSSHTGVRNF
TRBV7-2,.,CASSLGPGRGEQYF
TRBV19,.,CASSRSREKLFF
TRBV5-1,.,CASSLERGREQYF
TRBV12-3/TRBV12-4,.,CASSLLRYEQYF
TRBV11-2,.,CASSEHRGLREKLFF
TRBV2,.,CASREGLAPSYEQYF
TRBV27,.,CASSLSPGAPLHF
TRBV3-1/TRBV3-2,few,CASSLGAAPFGYTF
TRBV2,.,CASSRLRNKETQYF
TRBV28,.,CASSFPGGGYEQYF
TRBV7-9,.,CASADRVSYNEQFF
TRBV15,.,CATSRTVSGNTIYF
TRBV9,.,CASSRLAGEGKGTDTQYF
TRBV11-2,.,CASSNGGYNEQFF
TRBV27,once,CASSFSRGNEKLFF
TRBV7-2,.,CASGFRTGPGNTIYF
TRBV19,.,CASSTTGGIEKLFF
TRBV27,few,CASSLTGIITDTQYF
TRBV10-3,.,CAISALSYGYTF
TRBV7-9,.,CASSFSGFNEKLFF
TRBV5-1,.,CASSSSTGQYF
TRBV30,.,CAWSPGLAESTDTQYF
TRBV3-1/TRBV3-2,few,CASSQEAGYGYTF
TRBV5-4,.,CASSLPGQVFGCTF
TRBV3-1/TRBV3-2,.,CASSQDRSPQPQHF